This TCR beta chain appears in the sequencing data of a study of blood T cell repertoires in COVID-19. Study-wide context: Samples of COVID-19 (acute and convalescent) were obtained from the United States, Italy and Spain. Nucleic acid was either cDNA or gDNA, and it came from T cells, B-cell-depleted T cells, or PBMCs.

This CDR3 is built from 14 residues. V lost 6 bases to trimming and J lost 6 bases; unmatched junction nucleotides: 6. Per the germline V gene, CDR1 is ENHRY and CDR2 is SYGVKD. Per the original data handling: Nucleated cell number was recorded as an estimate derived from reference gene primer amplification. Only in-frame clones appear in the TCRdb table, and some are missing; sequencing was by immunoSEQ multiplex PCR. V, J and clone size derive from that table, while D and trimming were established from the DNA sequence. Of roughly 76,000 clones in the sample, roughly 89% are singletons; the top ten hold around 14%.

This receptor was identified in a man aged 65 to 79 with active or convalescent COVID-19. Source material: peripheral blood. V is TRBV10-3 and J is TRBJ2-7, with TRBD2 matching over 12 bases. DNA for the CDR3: TGTGCCATCAGCCCGACTAGCGGGAGCGGCGAGCAGTACTTC. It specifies CAISPTSGSGEQYF.